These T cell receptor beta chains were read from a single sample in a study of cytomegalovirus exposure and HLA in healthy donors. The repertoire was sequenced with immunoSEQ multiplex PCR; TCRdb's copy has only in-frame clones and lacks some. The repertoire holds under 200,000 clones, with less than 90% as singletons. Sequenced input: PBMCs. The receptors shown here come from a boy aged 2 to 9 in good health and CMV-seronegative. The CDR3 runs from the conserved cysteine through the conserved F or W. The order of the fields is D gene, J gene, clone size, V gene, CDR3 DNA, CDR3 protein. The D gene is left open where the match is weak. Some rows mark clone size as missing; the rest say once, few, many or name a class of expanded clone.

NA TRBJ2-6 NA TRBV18 TGTGCCAGCTCACTCAGGCCCCCCTCGGGGGCCAACGTCCTGACTTTC CASSLRPPSGANVLTF
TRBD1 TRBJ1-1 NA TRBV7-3 TGTGCCAGCAGCCCACAGGGGAGCACTGAAGCTTTCTTT CASSPQGSTEAFF
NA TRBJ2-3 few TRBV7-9 TGTGCCAGCAGCTTAAACAGGTTGGGATCTAGCACAGATACGCAGTATTTT CASSLNRLGSSTDTQYF
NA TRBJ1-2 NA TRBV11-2 TGTGCCAGCAGCTTAGAAGGTCCGGGAGTAGTTTGGGGCTACACCTTC CASSLEGPGVVWGYTF
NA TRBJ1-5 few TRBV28 TGTGCCAGCAGTTCTTCAGATCAGCCCCAGCATTTT CASSSSDQPQHF
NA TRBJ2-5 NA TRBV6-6 TGTGCCAGCAGTGGCAACACGGGAGCCCAAGAGACCCAGTACTTC CASSGNTGAQETQYF
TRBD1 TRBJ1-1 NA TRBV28 TGTGCCAGCAGAACAACCGGGACAGGGGGCTCTCTGGACACTGAAGCTTTCTTT CASRTTGTGGSLDTEAFF
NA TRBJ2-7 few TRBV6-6 TGTGCCAGCAGTCCCCAGAGGAGGAGCTACGAGCAGTACTTC CASSPQRRSYEQYF
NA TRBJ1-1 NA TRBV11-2 TGTGCCAGCAGCTTCGGACAGTTTGAAGCTTTCTTT CASSFGQFEAFF
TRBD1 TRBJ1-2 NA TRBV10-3 TGTGCCATCAGTGAGTATACAGGGGCAGCTAACTATGGCTACACCTTC CAISEYTGAANYGYTF
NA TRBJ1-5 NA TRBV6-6 TGTGCCAGCAGTTACTCCGGCAGCGGTCAGCCCCAGCATTTT CASSYSGSGQPQHF
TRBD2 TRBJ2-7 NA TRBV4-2 TGTGCCAGCAGCAGGTTACTAGCGGGAGGGCCTTTGGGGAACTACGAGCAGTACTTC CASSRLLAGGPLGNYEQYF
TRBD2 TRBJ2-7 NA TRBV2 TGTGCCAGCAGTGCCGAACTAGCGGACTCCTACGAGCAGTACTTC CASSAELADSYEQYF
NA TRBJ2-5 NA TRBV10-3 TGTGCCATCAGTGACACTGTACAAGAGACCCAGTACTTC CAISDTVQETQYF
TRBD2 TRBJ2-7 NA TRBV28 TGTGCCAGCAGTTTATTCGGACTAGCGGGAGGCTACGAGCAGTACTTC CASSLFGLAGGYEQYF
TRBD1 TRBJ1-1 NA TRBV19 TGTGCCAGTAGTATACTACTCCGACAGGGAGGGAACACTGAAGCTTTCTTT CASSILLRQGGNTEAFF
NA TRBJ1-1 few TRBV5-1 TGCGCCAGCAGCTTGGGGAGGCGGAACACTGAAGCTTTCTTT CASSLGRRNTEAFF
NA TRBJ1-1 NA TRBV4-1 TGCGCCAGCAGCCCCCAAATTCCGGGAGGGCCTGAAGCTTTCTTT CASSPQIPGGPEAFF
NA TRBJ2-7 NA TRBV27 TGTGCCAGCAGTCCCCGGCCATTAGGGAGCGAGCAGTACTTC CASSPRPLGSEQYF
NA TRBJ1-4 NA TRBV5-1 TGCGCCAGCAGCTTGGAGGGGCGGTCGAATGAAAAACTGTTTTTT CASSLEGRSNEKLFF
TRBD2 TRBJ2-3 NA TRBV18 TGTGCCAGCTCACCACGGGCGAGCGGGAGGTTGACAGATACGCAGTATTTT CASSPRASGRLTDTQYF
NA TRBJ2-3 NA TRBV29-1 TGCAGCGTCGCCCCAGGGGGCACAGATACGCAGTATTTT CSVAPGGTDTQYF
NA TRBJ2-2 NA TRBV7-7 TGTGCCAGCAGCTCCTTAGCCGGCGGGGAGCTGTTTTTT CASSSLAGGELFF
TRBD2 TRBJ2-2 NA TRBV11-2 TGTGCCAGCAGCCCCCTGGGGAGGGCCGGGGAGCTGTTTTTT CASSPLGRAGELFF
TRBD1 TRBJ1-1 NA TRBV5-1 TGCGCCAGCAGCCTCCGGGACAGAGGGACTGAAGCTTTCTTT CASSLRDRGTEAFF
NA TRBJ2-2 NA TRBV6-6 TGTGCCAGCAGTTATTTGCCGGGTATGCCCGGGGAGCTGTTTTTT CASSYLPGMPGELFF
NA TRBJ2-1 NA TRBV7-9 TGTGCCAGCAGCCCAAGACAGGGCCGGGGGGGGAATGAGCAGTTCTTC CASSPRQGRGGNEQFF
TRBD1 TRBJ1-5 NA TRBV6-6 TGTGCCAGCAGTTACTCCGGACAGGGCCATCAGCCCCAGCATTTT CASSYSGQGHQPQHF
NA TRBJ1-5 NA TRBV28 TGTGCCAGCCGGACAGATCCTCAATTTAATCAGCCCCAGCATTTT CASRTDPQFNQPQHF
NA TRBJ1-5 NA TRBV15 TGTGCCACCAGCAGAGGAGGGTATAGCAATCAGCCCCAGCATTTT CATSRGGYSNQPQHF
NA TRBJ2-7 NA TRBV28 TGTGCCAGCAGTTTTTCCAGGGGAATCAACGAGCAGTACTTC CASSFSRGINEQYF
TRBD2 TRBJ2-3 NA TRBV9 TGTGCCAGCAGCGTCACTAGCGGAAGCACAGATACGCAGTATTTT CASSVTSGSTDTQYF
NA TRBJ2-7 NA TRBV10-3 TGTGCCATCAGAAAGGGACTCGGGGCCTACGAGCAGTACTTC CAIRKGLGAYEQYF
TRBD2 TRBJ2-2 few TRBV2 TGTGCTACCCCAAACGTAGCGGGAGTAGGGACCGGGGAGCTGTTTTTT CATPNVAGVGTGELFF
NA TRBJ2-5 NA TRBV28 TGTGCCAGCAGTTTAGGTCAGGGGATCCAAGAGACCCAGTACTTC CASSLGQGIQETQYF
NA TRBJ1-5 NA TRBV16 TGTGCCAGCAGCCAAAATCAGGGACTCGATAGCAATCAGCCCCAGCATTTT CASSQNQGLDSNQPQHF
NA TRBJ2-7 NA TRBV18 TGTGCCAGCTCACCGGCGGGACCACGCTCCTACGAGCAGTACTTC CASSPAGPRSYEQYF
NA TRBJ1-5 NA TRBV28 TGTGCCAGCAACGATCCCCCCAGGGATCAGCCCCAGCATTTT CASNDPPRDQPQHF
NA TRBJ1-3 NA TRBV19 TGTGCCAGTAGTAGGGGGGAAGCTGGAAACACCATATATTTT CASSRGEAGNTIYF
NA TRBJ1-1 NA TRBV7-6 TGTGCCAGCAGCTTGATGCTCGGGAAAGCTTTCTTT CASSLMLGKAFF
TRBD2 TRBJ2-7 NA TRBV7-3 TGTGCCAGCAGCTTACAGCGGGAGGGCCCCTACGAGCAGTACTTC CASSLQREGPYEQYF
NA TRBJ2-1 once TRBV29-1 TGCAGCGTTAGCGGGTTGGCCGCCTACAATGAGCAGTTCTTC CSVSGLAAYNEQFF
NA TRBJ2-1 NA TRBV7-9 TGTGCCAGCAGCTTGGCTCTAGGTTACAATGAGCAGTTCTTC CASSLALGYNEQFF
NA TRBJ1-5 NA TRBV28 TGTGCCAGCAGTTTGGGGGCCCCTCAGCCCCAGCATTTT CASSLGAPQPQHF
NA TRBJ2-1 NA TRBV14 TGTGCCAGCAGCCGAGAACTGGACAATGAGCAGTTCTTC CASSRELDNEQFF
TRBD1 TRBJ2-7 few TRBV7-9 TGTGCCAGCAGCGTCGGACAGGGTTCGGCCGAGCAGTACTTC CASSVGQGSAEQYF
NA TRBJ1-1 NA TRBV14 TGTGCCAGCAGTCAAGTTGATGGCGGGAACACTGAAGCTTTCTTT CASSQVDGGNTEAFF
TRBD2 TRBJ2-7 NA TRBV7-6 TGTGCCAGCAGCCCGACGCCCGGGACTAGCTTCTACGAGCAGTACTTC CASSPTPGTSFYEQYF
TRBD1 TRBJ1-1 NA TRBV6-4 TGTGCCAGCAGTGCGGGGACAGGGGGCACTGAAGCTTTCTTT CASSAGTGGTEAFF
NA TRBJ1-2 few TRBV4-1 TGCGCCAGCAGCCAAGGACAGCGAGGCTATGGCTACACCTTC CASSQGQRGYGYTF
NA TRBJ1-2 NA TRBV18 TGTGCCAGCTCACCAGAAGCCAATCTCTATGGCTACACCTTC CASSPEANLYGYTF
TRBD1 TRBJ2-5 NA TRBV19 TGTGCCAGTAGTCCAACAGGGGGCCAAGAGACCCAGTACTTC CASSPTGGQETQYF
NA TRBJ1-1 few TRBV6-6 TGTGCCAGCAGTTACTCGTTAGCGAACACTGAAGCTTTCTTT CASSYSLANTEAFF
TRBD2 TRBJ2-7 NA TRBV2 TGTGCCAGCAGTGAAGTGCCTAGCGGGAGTCTCTCCTACGAGCAGTACTTC CASSEVPSGSLSYEQYF
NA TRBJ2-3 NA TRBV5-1 TGCGCCAGCAGCTTTGACAGCTCTAGCACAGATACGCAGTATTTT CASSFDSSSTDTQYF
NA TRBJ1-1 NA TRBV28 TGTGCCAGCAGGCTTACTTCGGGGGGAAACACTGAAGCTTTCTTT CASRLTSGGNTEAFF
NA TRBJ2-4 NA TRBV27 TGTGCCACTGGGGTTGGGGGCGAAAACATTCAGTACTTC CATGVGGENIQYF
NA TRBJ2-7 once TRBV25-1 TGTGCCAGCAGTGTCGGGGAGCGGACCTACGAGCAGTACTTC CASSVGERTYEQYF
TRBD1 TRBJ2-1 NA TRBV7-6 TGTGCCAGCAGCGCCGGACAGGGCTCCTACAATGAGCAGTTCTTC CASSAGQGSYNEQFF
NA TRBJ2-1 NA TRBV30 TGTGCCTGGAGGAAAGTGTCGGGAAGAGAGGATAAGGAGCAGTTCTTC CAWRKVSGREDKEQFF